This TCR beta chain was sequenced for a study of cytomegalovirus exposure and HLA in healthy donors. In nominal health when sampled, donors likely had unrecorded immune exposures nonetheless. The PCR contained 60 Vbeta and 13 Jbeta primers. Generated by immunoSEQ multiplex PCR, the TCRdb table keeps only in-frame clones and is missing some. The sample has tens of thousands of clones; about 78% are singletons. The CDR3 contains 11 residues. Germline loops: CDR1 MNHNS, CDR2 SASEGT. V was cut by 5 bases and J by 7 bases, with 8 bases left in between. The sequence derives from a man aged 35 to 55 in good health and CMV-seronegative. The chain combines TRBV6-1 with TRBJ1-2; D is uncertain. The specimen was PBMCs. The CDR3 reads CASSNTVGYTF. The CDR3 DNA is TGTGCCAGCAGTAACACAGTTGGCTACACCTTC.